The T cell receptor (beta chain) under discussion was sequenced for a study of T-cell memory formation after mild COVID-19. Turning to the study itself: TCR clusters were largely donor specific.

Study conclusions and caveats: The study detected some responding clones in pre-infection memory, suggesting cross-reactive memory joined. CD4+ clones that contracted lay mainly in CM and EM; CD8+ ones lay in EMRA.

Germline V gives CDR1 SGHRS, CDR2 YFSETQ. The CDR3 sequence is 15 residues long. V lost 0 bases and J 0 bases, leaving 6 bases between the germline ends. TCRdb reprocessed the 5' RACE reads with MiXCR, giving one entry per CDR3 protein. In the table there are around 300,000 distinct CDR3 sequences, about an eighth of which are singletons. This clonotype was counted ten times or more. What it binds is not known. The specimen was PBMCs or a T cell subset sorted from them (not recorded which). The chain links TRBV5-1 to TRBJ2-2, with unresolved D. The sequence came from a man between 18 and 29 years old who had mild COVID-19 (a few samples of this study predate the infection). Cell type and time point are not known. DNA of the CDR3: TGCGCCAGCAGCTTGGCCGAAACGAACACCGGGGAGCTGTTTTTT. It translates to CASSLAETNTGELFF.